The clone carrying this T cell receptor beta chain was observed a few times. Trimming cost V 4 bases and J 0 bases, with 10 bases left between them. The length of the CDR3 is 15 residues. Germline-derived CDR1 and CDR2 are SGDLS and YYNGEE. For TCRbeta, the library was prepared with unique molecular identifiers. TCRdb re-called the PCR reads with MiXCR, one entry per CDR3 protein. The sample includes some 130,000 distinct CDR3 sequences, roughly 10% of them seen just once. This specimen comes from a study of T-cell reconstitution after alpha-beta-depleted transplantation in children. The chain is built from TRBV9 and TRBJ1-4; tentative D call: TRBD1 (6 bases). This sequence was found in a girl less than two years old who had a stem cell transplant for combined immunodeficiency, so the T cells may come from the graft donor. The material was PBMCs, mostly from graft donor cells, obtained 180 days after TCRalphabeta/CD19-depleted stem cell transplant. The CDR3 loop is CASSSGTTTNEKLFF. The DNA of the CDR3 is TGTGCCAGCAGCAGCGGGACAACAACTAATGAAAAACTGTTTTTT.